The 4 T cell receptor beta chains below all came from one sample that was sequenced in a study of CD8+ T cells in alopecia areata. Treatment here: oral pan-JAK inhibitor, 5-10 mg twice daily. Sequencing relied on a cDNA template that was reverse transcribed from extracted RNA. Assay used: immunoSEQ multiplex PCR; TCRdb lists only in-frame clones, some missing. The sample includes 130,000 to 150,000 clones, 65% to 90% seen only once; the top ten take 20% to 25%. This specimen was CD8+ T cells sorted from blood, taken at week 4, from a patient treated with tofacitinib. These receptors originate from a human donor with alopecia areata.

The chain couples TRBV29-1 to TRBJ2-7; D is unclear. Germline values: CDR1 SQVTM, CDR2 ANQGSEA. The CDR3 has 13 residues. The ends were cut back, 4 bases at V and 7 bases at J, with 17 bases in the middle. CDR3 DNA sequence: TGCAGCGTTGTTCCGGGCCTGGGTGGGGAGCAGTACTTC. It specifies CSVVPGLGGEQYF.

This clone has just one count. The V gene is TRBV4-3, the J gene TRBJ2-5; D not certain. Between the trimmed V and J ends, which lost 0 bases and 0 bases, there was a span of 8 bases. This CDR3 spans 15 amino acids. CDR1 is LGHNA and CDR2 is YSLEER in the germline V gene. The CDR3 nucleotides read TGCGCCAGCAGCCAAGATCAGGAGTACCAAGAGACCCAGTACTTC. This gives the protein CASSQDQEYQETQYF.

The chain carries TRBV7-3 and TRBJ2-2; the D call may be TRBD1 or TRBD2 (5 bases each). Germline assignment: CDR1 SGHTA and CDR2 FQGTGA. This CDR3 region has 16 residues. V was shortened by 4 bases and J by 6 bases, with 18 bases between the two germline ends. The CDR3 nucleotides are TGTGCCAGCAGCTCCTCCGGGGCTCACGCGGCCGGGGAGCTGTTTTTT. This codes for CASSSSGAHAAGELFF.

The chain links TRBV4-2 to TRBJ1-2, with TRBD1 matching over 9 bases. V was clipped by 5 bases and J by 6 bases; unmatched bases: 4. The CDR3 is made up of 13 amino acids. Looked up from germline, CDR1 is LGHNA and CDR2 is YNFKEQ. CDR3 nucleotide sequence: TGTGCCAGCAGCTTAGGGACAGGGAATGGCTACACCTTC. This encodes CASSLGTGNGYTF.